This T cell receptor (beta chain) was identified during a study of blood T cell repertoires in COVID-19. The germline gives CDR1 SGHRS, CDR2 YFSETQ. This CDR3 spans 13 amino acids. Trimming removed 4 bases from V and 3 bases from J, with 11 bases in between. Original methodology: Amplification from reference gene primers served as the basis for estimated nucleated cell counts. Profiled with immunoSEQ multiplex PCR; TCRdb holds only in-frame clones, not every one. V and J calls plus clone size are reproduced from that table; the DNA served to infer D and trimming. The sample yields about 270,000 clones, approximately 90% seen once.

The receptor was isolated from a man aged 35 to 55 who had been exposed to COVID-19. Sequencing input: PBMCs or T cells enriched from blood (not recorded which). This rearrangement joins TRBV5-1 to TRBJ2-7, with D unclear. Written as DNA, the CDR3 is TGCGCCAGCAGCCCCGAACTCCTCTACGAGCAGTACTTC. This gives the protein CASSPELLYEQYF. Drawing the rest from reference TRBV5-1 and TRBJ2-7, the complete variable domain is KAGVTQTPRYLIKTRGQQVTLSCSPISGHRSVSWYQQTPGQGLQFLFEYFSETQRNKGNFPGRFSGRQFSNSRSEMNVSTLELGDSALYLCASSPELLYEQYFGPGTRLTVT.